The 15 T cell receptor beta chains reported below all come from one sample, sequenced in a study of blood T cell repertoires in COVID-19. The method was immunoSEQ multiplex PCR; TCRdb's version includes in-frame clones alone and lacks a portion of them. This table has approximately 270,000 clones, around 85% appearing once. Input material: PBMCs or T cells enriched from blood (not recorded which). These receptors were obtained from a woman in her thirties who had recovered from COVID-19.

This chain joins TRBV7-8 and TRBJ2-5, with D possibly matching TRBD2 (5 bases). This CDR3 has 15 residues. The germline V gene has CDR1 SGHVS and CDR2 FQNEAQ. Trimming removed 5 bases from V and 7 bases from J, with 20 bases in between. CDR3 amino acids: CASSRHRTWIGTQYF. The CDR3 bases are TGTGCCAGCAGCCGTCATCGGACTTGGATCGGGACCCAGTACTTC.

This chain uses TRBV5-1 with TRBJ1-6, with D possibly being TRBD1 (5 bases). There are 15 residues in the CDR3. The V gene lost 6 bases and the J gene lost 5 bases, with 15 bases spanning the gap. The germline gives CDR1 SGHRS, CDR2 YFSETQ. This chain's CDR3 is CASNRGDWDNSPLHF. The CDR3 nucleotides are TGCGCCAGCAATCGGGGGGATTGGGATAATTCACCCCTCCACTTT. The complete variable domain, with remaining parts taken from reference TRBV5-1 and TRBJ1-6, reads KAGVTQTPRYLIKTRGQQVTLSCSPISGHRSVSWYQQTPGQGLQFLFEYFSETQRNKGNFPGRFSGRQFSNSRSEMNVSTLELGDSALYLCASNRGDWDNSPLHFGNGTRLTVT.

This chain joins TRBV9 and TRBJ2-2; 13 bases are shared with TRBD2. The V gene end was trimmed by 6 bases and the J gene end by 6 bases; junction bases not matched to a gene: 5. Germline lookup yields CDR1 SGDLS and CDR2 YYNGEE. The length of the CDR3 is 15 residues. CDR3 in DNA: TGTGCCAGCACCGGACTAGCGGGAGCCGCCGGGGAGCTGTTTTTT. Translation gives CASTGLAGAAGELFF.

This chain links TRBV28 with TRBJ1-2; 10 bases match TRBD1. This CDR3 is built from 14 residues. Germline loops: CDR1 MDHEN, CDR2 SYDVKM. J was trimmed by 4 bases and V by 9 bases; bases with no gene match: 8. The CDR3 sequence: CASIDRGLLYGYTF. The DNA for the CDR3 is TGTGCCAGTATCGACAGGGGGCTTCTCTATGGCTACACCTTC.

The chain uses TRBV5-3 and TRBJ1-1; maybe TRBD1 (6 bases). TRBV5-3 is treated as an ORF (open reading frame) with a function not yet certain. The CDR3 is made up of 13 amino acids. V was trimmed by 4 bases and J by 2 bases, leaving 9 bases between them. CDR3 residues: CARSPDSNTEAFF. In DNA form, the CDR3 reads TGTGCCAGAAGCCCGGACAGTAACACTGAAGCTTTCTTT.

The chain has TRBV2 and TRBJ2-1, with D possibly being TRBD1 (6 bases). This CDR3 has 17 amino acids. The germline gives CDR1 SNHLY, CDR2 FYNNEI. Trimming cost V 4 bases and J 6 bases, with 22 bases left between them. This CDR3 is CASSGRLLGGSGNEQFF. The DNA for the CDR3 is TGTGCCAGCAGTGGACGACTTTTAGGGGGATCCGGCAATGAGCAGTTCTTC.

There are a few counts of this clone. The chain uses TRBV24-1 and TRBJ1-2, with D perhaps matching TRBD1 (6 bases). In germline, CDR1 is KGHDR, CDR2 SFDVKD. V lost 8 bases and J lost 6, with 21 bases in between. The CDR3 is 15 amino acids. CDR3 DNA sequence: TGTGCCACCAACTCACCCCTGTGGGGGGGCAATGGCTACACCTTC. Translation gives CATNSPLWGGNGYTF.

The chain joins TRBV10-3 to TRBJ1-4; 8 nucleotides align to TRBD1. This CDR3 is 15 amino acids long. V gave up 5 bases and J gave up 4 bases; unmatched junction bases: 6. Germline V gene sequence: CDR1 ENHRY, CDR2 SYGVKD. In nucleotides, the CDR3 is TGTGCCATCAGTAGCAGGGGGCAGGGTAATGAAAAACTGTTTTTT. Translation: CAISSRGQGNEKLFF.

The chain employs TRBV18 and TRBJ1-2, with TRBD1 identical over 8 bases. CDR3 length: 17 residues. J lost 0 bases, V lost 3 bases, and 9 bases had no gene match. Germline CDR1 and CDR2: KGHSH and LQKENI. The CDR3 is CASSPSRGLPANYGYTF. CDR3 bases: TGTGCCAGCTCACCTTCCAGGGGGCTGCCGGCTAACTATGGCTACACCTTC.

The gene calls are TRBV19 and TRBJ1-5, with D perhaps TRBD1 (6 bases). Between the trimmed V and J ends, which lost 3 bases and 4 bases, there was a span of 10 bases. Looked up from germline, CDR1 is LNHDA and CDR2 is SQIVND (reference sequence). The CDR3 runs 14 residues. The DNA of the CDR3 is TGTGCCAGTAGTATCTCTACAGGGAATCAGCCCCAGCATTTT. This codes for CASSISTGNQPQHF.

This clone was counted between two and nine times. The CDR3 here is CASSQGGADPSNQPQHF. In DNA form, the CDR3 reads TGCGCCAGCAGCCAAGGCGGGGCAGACCCTAGCAATCAGCCCCAGCATTTT. This chain connects TRBV4-1 to TRBJ1-5, with D possibly TRBD1 on 5 matching bases. Trimming stripped 1 base from V and 0 bases from J, with 13 bases between. Germline CDR1 MGHRA, CDR2 YSYEKL. The CDR3 totals 17 residues.

CDR3 DNA: TGTGCCAGCAGCTTGGAGGGGACAGTGATACCCTACGAGCAGTACTTC. This codes for CASSLEGTVIPYEQYF. V and J are TRBV5-4 and TRBJ2-7; 7 bases are shared with TRBD1. Germline V gene data show CDR1 as SGHNT and CDR2 as YYREEE (reference sequence). This CDR3 has 16 amino acids. V dropped 0 bases and J dropped 2; count of bases not matched to a gene: 8.

V and J are TRBV10-3 and TRBJ2-3; 12 bases are a match to TRBD2. Germline V lookup: CDR1 ENHRY, CDR2 SYGVKD. Losses at the gene ends were 8 bases for V and 5 bases for J; bases not matched to a gene: 23. CDR3 length: 20 residues. DNA for the CDR3: TGTGCCATCTCGGTTCAGACCAGGTCCCCTAGCGGGGGGGCTAGAGATACGCAGTATTTT. This sequence encodes CAISVQTRSPSGGARDTQYF.

The chain recombines TRBV5-1 with TRBJ2-7; TRBD1 might be the D (6 bases). Germline V gives CDR1 SGHRS, CDR2 YFSETQ. CDR3 length: 12 amino acids. The germline V and J ends were trimmed by 4 bases and 6 bases, with 11 bases remaining between them. The CDR3 nucleotides read TGCGCCAGCAGCGTTAACAGGGCCGAGCAGTACTTC. It is translated as CASSVNRAEQYF. Supplemented by reference TRBV5-1 and TRBJ2-7, the full variable domain reads KAGVTQTPRYLIKTRGQQVTLSCSPISGHRSVSWYQQTPGQGLQFLFEYFSETQRNKGNFPGRFSGRQFSNSRSEMNVSTLELGDSALYLCASSVNRAEQYFGPGTRLTVT.

This clone was recorded once. Here the CDR3 reads CASRYQETQYF. Written as DNA, the CDR3 is TGCGCCAGCAGATATCAAGAGACCCAGTACTTC. The genes are TRBV5-1 and TRBJ2-5; D remains unclear. Germline CDR1 SGHRS, CDR2 YFSETQ. The length of the CDR3 is 11 residues. The V and J ends lost 5 bases and 2 bases respectively, with 4 bases between them.